Below are 20 T cell receptor beta chains sequenced from a single sample in a study of cytomegalovirus exposure and HLA in healthy donors. Amplification used 60 Vbeta primers and 13 Jbeta primers. Some clones are missing from TCRdb's copy, which holds only in-frame ones; the method was immunoSEQ multiplex PCR. The sample yields 150,000 to 200,000 clones, approximately 81% seen once. Sequenced input: PBMCs. Receptors were obtained from a woman in her thirties in good health and CMV-seronegative.

This rearrangement joins TRBV7-8 to TRBJ2-1; 7 bases align to TRBD2. The V and J ends lost 3 bases and 1 base, in that order; junction bases with no gene match: 3. This CDR3 comprises 15 residues. Germline CDR1 is SGHVS and CDR2 is FQNEAQ. The CDR3 nucleotides are TGTGCCAGCAGCTTTGGGGGGGGTTCCTACAATGAGCAGTTCTTC. Amino acids: CASSFGGGSYNEQFF.

V gene TRBV5-1 combines with J gene TRBJ2-6; 7 bases match TRBD2. Germline loops: CDR1 SGHRS, CDR2 YFSETQ. The trim removed 4 bases at V and 3 bases at J, leaving 1 base unmatched. CDR3 length: 14 amino acids. The CDR3 DNA follows: TGCGCCAGCAGCGGGGGGGTTGGGGCCAACGTCCTGACTTTC. Translation gives CASSGGVGANVLTF.

V and J are TRBV28 and TRBJ2-7; D is possibly TRBD1 (6 bases). The germline V gene encodes CDR1 MDHEN and CDR2 SYDVKM. V was pared by 7 bases and J by 2 bases, with 12 bases between. The CDR3 sequence is 13 residues long. Here the CDR3 DNA reads TGTGCCAGCACGGACAGTAAGACCTACGAGCAGTACTTC. Translation gives CASTDSKTYEQYF.

Written as DNA, the CDR3 is TGCGCCAGCAGCCAAGAGTACAGCCTTTCAACTAATGAAAAACTGTTTTTT. Translating gives CASSQEYSLSTNEKLFF. V and J are TRBV4-3 and TRBJ1-4, with D unresolved. The CDR3 has 17 amino acids. Trimming removed 0 bases from V and 0 bases from J, with 11 bases in between. CDR1 is LGHNA, CDR2 YSLEER, per germline.

This clone was detected a few times. This chain links TRBV2 with TRBJ2-2; TRBD1 matches at 12 bases. Losses at the gene ends were 8 bases for V and 7 bases for J; bases not matched to a gene: 5. The CDR3 consists of 14 residues. CDR1 is SNHLY and CDR2 is FYNNEI in the germline V gene. The CDR3 nucleotides are TGTGCCAGCGTGGGACAGGGGGCCGGCGGGGAGCTGTTTTTT. Its translation is CASVGQGAGGELFF.

The chain links TRBV7-2 to TRBJ2-5; 11 bases agree with TRBD2. V dropped 5 bases and J dropped 2; count of bases not matched to a gene: 7. In germline, CDR1 is SGHTA, CDR2 FQGNSA. This CDR3 comprises 16 residues. This CDR3 is CASSQRLAGRQETQYF. Written as DNA, the CDR3 is TGTGCCAGCAGCCAACGACTAGCGGGAAGACAAGAGACCCAGTACTTC.

The chain combines TRBV7-3 with TRBJ2-3; 11 bases are a match to TRBD2. This CDR3 is 17 amino acids long. Trimming took 5 bases from V and 2 from J; bases not matched to a gene: 9. Germline V CDR1 and CDR2: SGHTA, FQGTGA. CDR3 sequence (DNA): TGTGCCAGCAGCCCACGGACTAGCGGGTTTTACACAGATACGCAGTATTTT. Its protein product is CASSPRTSGFYTDTQYF.

V usage is TRBV2 and J usage is TRBJ2-7, with a weak D call TRBD2 (5 bases). The germline V gene has CDR1 SNHLY and CDR2 FYNNEI. V was cut by 4 bases and J by 3 bases, with 16 bases left in between. This CDR3 has 15 amino acids. The CDR3 region has the DNA TGTGCCAGCAGTGCCGAGGGTCTCAAGTTCTACGAGCAGTACTTC. It specifies CASSAEGLKFYEQYF.

V and J are TRBV4-3 and TRBJ2-3; TRBD1 matches at 7 bases. The CDR3 sequence is 14 residues long. Germline CDR1 reads LGHNA; CDR2 reads YSLEER. V lost 2 bases and J lost 6; bases outside the gene matches: 5. The CDR3 protein is CASSQRQGRDTQYF. CDR3 coding DNA: TGCGCCAGCAGCCAACGACAGGGTCGGGATACGCAGTATTTT.

This clone occurred once. The chain recombines TRBV28 with TRBJ2-1; a possible D gene is TRBD2 (6 bases). The CDR3 is 15 amino acids. V shed 6 bases and J shed 5 bases, with 17 bases lying between them. CDR1 and CDR2 from the germline V gene are MDHEN and SYDVKM. CDR3 sequence reads: CASRRDPNGHNEQFF. Here the CDR3 DNA reads TGTGCCAGCAGGCGGGACCCGAACGGCCACAATGAGCAGTTCTTC.

The chain couples TRBV18 to TRBJ2-3; D may be TRBD1 (8 bases). The germline V and J ends were trimmed by 2 bases and 5 bases, with 14 bases remaining between them. The germline CDR1 and CDR2 sequences are KGHSH and LQKENI. The length of the CDR3 is 15 residues. The CDR3 DNA follows: TGTGCCAGCTCACCAAAACAGGGGGGGCGAGATACGCAGTATTTT. Protein product: CASSPKQGGRDTQYF.

As DNA, the CDR3 is TGTGCCAGCAGCTTTGATCGCGGGGGGGCCTCCGGGGAGCTGTTTTTT. Protein: CASSFDRGGASGELFF. The chain carries TRBV7-9 and TRBJ2-2; 9 nucleotides agree with TRBD2. CDR1 is SEHNR, CDR2 FQNEAQ, per germline (reference sequence). The length of the CDR3 is 16 residues. Trimming cost V 3 bases and J 6 bases; bases outside gene matches: 8.

The chain uses TRBV29-1 and TRBJ1-1, with TRBD1 identical over 8 bases. CDR3 length equals 13 residues. Unmatched junction bases numbered 9, after V lost 6 bases and J lost 6 bases. The germline V gene encodes CDR1 SQVTM and CDR2 ANQGSEA. The CDR3 DNA reads as TGCAGCGTAGGGGTTACAGGGGGGGCTGAAGCTTTCTTT. This sequence encodes CSVGVTGGAEAFF.

The chain combines TRBV5-1 with TRBJ2-5; 14 bases map to TRBD2. The CDR3 is made up of 16 amino acids. V lost 0 bases to trimming and J lost 7 bases; unmatched junction nucleotides: 5. CDR1 is SGHRS, CDR2 YFSETQ, per germline. The CDR3 reads CASSLGLAGGSGTQYF. DNA for the CDR3: TGCGCCAGCAGCTTGGGACTAGCGGGGGGGTCCGGGACCCAGTACTTC.

The rearrangement links TRBV5-4 to TRBJ2-5; 7 nucleotides line up with TRBD1. The junction had 5 bases not matched to a gene; V was cut back by 5 bases and J by 4 bases. The CDR3 is made up of 13 amino acids. Germline CDR1 and CDR2: SGHNT and YYREEE (reference sequence). CDR3 sequence: CASSIQGIETQYF. The CDR3 DNA is TGTGCCAGCAGTATACAGGGGATAGAGACCCAGTACTTC.

The J gene is TRBJ1-5, the V gene TRBV19, with D tentatively TRBD1 (5 bases). The CDR3 is 15 amino acids. Germline V gene lookup returns CDR1 LNHDA and CDR2 SQIVND (reference sequence). The V gene lost 3 bases and the J gene lost 7 bases, with 16 bases spanning the gap. The CDR3 region is CASSIQGGGRQPQHF. In DNA form, the CDR3 reads TGTGCCAGTAGTATCCAGGGCGGTGGGAGGCAGCCCCAGCATTTT.

The chain combines TRBV18 with TRBJ1-4, with a possible D match to TRBD1 (5 bases). In germline, CDR1 is KGHSH, CDR2 LQKENI. Trimming pared 0 bases from V and 5 bases from J, leaving 7 bases between. The CDR3 length is 14 residues. CDR3 amino acids: CASSPPAGNEKLFF. The CDR3 DNA reads as TGTGCCAGCTCACCACCTGCAGGGAATGAAAAACTGTTTTTT.

V usage is TRBV7-7 and J usage is TRBJ2-1; D is perhaps TRBD2 (6 bases). The ends were cut back, 5 bases at V and 8 bases at J, with 13 bases in the middle. The CDR3 spans 13 residues. In germline, CDR1 is SSHAT, CDR2 FNYEAQ (reference sequence). CDR3 amino acids: CASSTNWGDEQFF. In nucleotides, the CDR3 is TGTGCCAGCAGCACTAACTGGGGGGATGAGCAGTTCTTC.

This sequence joins TRBV7-6 and TRBJ2-7; D may be TRBD1 (6 bases). CDR1 is SGHVS, CDR2 FNYEAQ, per germline. The ends were cut back, 8 bases at V and 4 bases at J, with 18 bases in the middle. This CDR3 spans 14 amino acids. The CDR3 reads CASVSGTRSYEQYF. The CDR3, as DNA: TGTGCCAGCGTTTCCGGGACAAGAAGTTACGAGCAGTACTTC.

This clone appeared once. V gene TRBV7-9 combines with J gene TRBJ1-3, with D tentatively TRBD1 (6 bases). Germline assignment: CDR1 SEHNR and CDR2 FQNEAQ (reference sequence). The CDR3 runs to 15 residues. The V end was cut by 8 bases, the J end by 0 bases, with 14 bases between. The CDR3 nucleotides are TGTGCCAGCTCCCAGGGACAAAGCTCTGGAAACACCATATATTTT. The encoded protein is CASSQGQSSGNTIYF. Full variable domain (missing parts from reference TRBV7-9 and TRBJ1-3): DTGVSQNPRHKITKRGQNVTFRCDPISEHNRLYWYRQTLGQGPEFLTYFQNEAQLEKSRLLSDRFSAERPKGSFSTLEIQRTEQGDSAMYLCASSQGQSSGNTIYFGEGSWLTVV.